This T cell receptor (beta chain) was captured in a study of control samples from healthy donors and cancer patients. The V gene's germline CDR1 is LGHNA and CDR2 YNFKEQ. Trimming took 0 bases from V and 8 from J, leaving 14 bases between them. The CDR3 is 14 residues long. Clones were sequenced by immunoSEQ multiplex PCR, and TCRdb holds only the in-frame ones, with some missing. This sample has approximately 94,000 clones, with roughly 84% found just once. The TCR was taken from a man aged 65-85 years with lung cancer. The rearrangement links TRBV4-2 to TRBJ2-7, with D unclear. The sequenced material came from PBMCs. In DNA form, the CDR3 reads TGTGCCAGCAGCCAAGAGCGAATAGCCCGACAGCAGTACTTC. This codes for CASSQERIARQQYF.